The clone carrying this TCR beta chain was seen a single time. Recruitment covered about 26 US areas and drew participants whose ages spanned roughly 18 to 100 years. The protocol was immunoSEQ multiplex PCR, while the TCRdb copy is restricted to in-frame clones and leaves out a portion. The table has fewer than 200,000 clones, 82% seen once; the top ten hold roughly 5%. This CDR3 is 16 amino acids long. The germline V gene has CDR1 SNHLY and CDR2 FYNNEI. V lost 7 bases and J 4 bases, leaving 22 bases between the germline ends. The data were obtained in a study of blood T cell repertoires in COVID-19.

Source material: PBMCs or T cells enriched from blood (not recorded which). The receptor was isolated from an older woman with acute COVID-19. The chain couples TRBV2 to TRBJ1-1; D might be TRBD1 (5 bases). The CDR3 DNA sequence: TGTGCCAGCAAGGTTCAGGGAACCCACCTGGGCACTGAAGCTTTCTTT. This codes for CASKVQGTHLGTEAFF.